This T cell receptor beta chain emerged from a study of T-cell reconstitution after alpha-beta-depleted transplantation in children. Preparing the TCRbeta library involved the use of unique molecular identifiers. TCRdb recomputed calls from the PCR reads with MiXCR, one row per CDR3 protein. The sample comprises approximately 630,000 distinct CDR3 sequences, around 14% of which are singletons, and roughly 0.77% rests with the top ten. The CDR3 covers 16 residues. The germline V gene encodes CDR1 SGHRS and CDR2 YFSETQ. V was shortened by 0 bases and J by 7 bases, with 14 bases between the two germline ends. General study points: One year post-transplant, T-cell counts and diversity were largely derived from T cells produced anew. Reported findings indicate that, about two months after transplant, alpha-beta T cells came from several hundred expanded clones, which were derived from non-depleted graft cells. Some patients' high day-60 TCRbeta diversity was traced to surviving recipient T cells and thymic progenitors.

This clonotype has ten or more counts. Its antigen is not known. The specimen was PBMCs, collected before TCRalphabeta/CD19-depleted stem cell transplant. This rearrangement joins TRBV5-1 to TRBJ1-6; perhaps TRBD1 as D (5 bases). This TCR came from a girl aged 2-10 years with congenital amegakaryocytic thrombocytopenia, due to receive a stem cell transplant. CDR3 loop: CASSLDPGGANSPLHF. DNA for the CDR3: TGCGCCAGCAGCTTGGATCCAGGCGGGGCAAATTCACCCCTCCACTTT.